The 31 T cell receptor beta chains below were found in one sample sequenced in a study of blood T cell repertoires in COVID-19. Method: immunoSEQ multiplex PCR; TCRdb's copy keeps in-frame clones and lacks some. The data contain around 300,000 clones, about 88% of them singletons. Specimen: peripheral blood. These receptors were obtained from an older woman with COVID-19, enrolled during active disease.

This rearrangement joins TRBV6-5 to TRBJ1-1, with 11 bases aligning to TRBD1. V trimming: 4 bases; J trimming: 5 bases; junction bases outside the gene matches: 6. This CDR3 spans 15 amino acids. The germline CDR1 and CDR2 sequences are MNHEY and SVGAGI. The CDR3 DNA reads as TGTGCCAGCAGTTCCCGGGACAGGGGGAGGACTGAAGCTTTCTTT. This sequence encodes CASSSRDRGRTEAFF.

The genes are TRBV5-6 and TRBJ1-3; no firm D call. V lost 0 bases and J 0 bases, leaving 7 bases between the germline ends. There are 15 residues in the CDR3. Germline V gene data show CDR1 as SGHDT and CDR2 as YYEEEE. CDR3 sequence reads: CASSLVGPSGNTIYF. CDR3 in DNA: TGTGCCAGCAGCTTGGTTGGGCCCTCTGGAAACACCATATATTTT.

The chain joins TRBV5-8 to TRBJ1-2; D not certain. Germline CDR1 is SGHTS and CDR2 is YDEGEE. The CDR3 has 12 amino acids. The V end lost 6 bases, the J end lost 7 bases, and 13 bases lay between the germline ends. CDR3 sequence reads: CASTLTTSGYTF. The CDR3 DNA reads TGTGCCAGCACCCTAACCACCTCTGGCTACACCTTC.

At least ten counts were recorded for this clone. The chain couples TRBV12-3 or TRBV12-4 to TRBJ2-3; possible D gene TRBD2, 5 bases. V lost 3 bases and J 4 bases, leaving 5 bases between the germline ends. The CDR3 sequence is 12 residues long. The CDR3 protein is CASSFGADTQYF. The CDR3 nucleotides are TGTGCCAGCAGTTTCGGGGCAGATACGCAGTATTTT.

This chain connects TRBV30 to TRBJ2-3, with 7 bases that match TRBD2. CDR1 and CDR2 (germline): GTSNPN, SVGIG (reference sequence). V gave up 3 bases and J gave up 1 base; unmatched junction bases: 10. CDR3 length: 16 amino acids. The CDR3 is CAWSIGLAVGTDTQYF. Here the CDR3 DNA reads TGTGCCTGGAGCATAGGCCTAGCGGTTGGCACAGATACGCAGTATTTT. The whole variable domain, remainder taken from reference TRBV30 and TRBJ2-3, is SQTIHQWPATLVQPVGSPLSLECTVEGTSNPNLYWYRQAAGRGLQLLFYSVGIGQISSEVPQNLSASRPQDRQFILSSKKLLLSDSGFYLCAWSIGLAVGTDTQYFGPGTRLTVL.

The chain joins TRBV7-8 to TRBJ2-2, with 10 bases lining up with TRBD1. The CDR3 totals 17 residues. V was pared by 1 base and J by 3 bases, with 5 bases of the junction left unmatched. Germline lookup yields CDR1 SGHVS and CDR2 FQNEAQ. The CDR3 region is CASSLVAGTGDTGELFF. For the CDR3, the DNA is TGTGCCAGCAGCTTAGTCGCTGGGACAGGGGACACCGGGGAGCTGTTTTTT.

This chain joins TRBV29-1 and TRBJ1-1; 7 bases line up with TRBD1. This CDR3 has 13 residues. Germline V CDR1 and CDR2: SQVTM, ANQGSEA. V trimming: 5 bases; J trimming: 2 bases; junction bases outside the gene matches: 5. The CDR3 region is CSVIDRVNTEAFF. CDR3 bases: TGCAGCGTTATCGACAGGGTCAACACTGAAGCTTTCTTT. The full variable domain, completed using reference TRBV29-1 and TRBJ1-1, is SAVISQKPSRDICQRGTSLTIQCQVDSQVTMMFWYRQQPGQSLTLIATANQGSEATYESGFVIDKFPISRPNLTFSTLTVSNMSPEDSSIYLCSVIDRVNTEAFFGQGTRLTVV.

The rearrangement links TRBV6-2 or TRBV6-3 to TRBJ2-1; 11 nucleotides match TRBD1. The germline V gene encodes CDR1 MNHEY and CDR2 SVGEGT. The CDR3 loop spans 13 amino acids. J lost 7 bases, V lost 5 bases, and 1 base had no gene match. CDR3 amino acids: CASSGTGGNEQFF. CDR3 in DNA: TGTGCCAGCAGTGGGACAGGGGGGAATGAGCAGTTCTTC.

CDR3 nucleotide sequence: TGTGCCAGCAGCGTTGTACAGGGGGCAGCGATTGAAGCTTTCTTT. Amino acid sequence: CASSVVQGAAIEAFF. The chain employs TRBV9 and TRBJ1-1; 9 nucleotides align to TRBD1. J gave up 7 bases and V 2 bases, and 9 bases lay outside the gene matches. This CDR3 spans 15 amino acids. Per germline, CDR1 SGDLS and CDR2 YYNGEE. The full variable domain, in which reference TRBV9 and TRBJ1-1 provide the parts outside the CDR3, is DSGVTQTPKHLITATGQRVTLRCSPRSGDLSVYWYQQSLDQGLQFLIQYYNGEERAKGNILERFSAQQFPDLHSELNLSSLELGDSALYFCASSVVQGAAIEAFFGQGTRLTVV.

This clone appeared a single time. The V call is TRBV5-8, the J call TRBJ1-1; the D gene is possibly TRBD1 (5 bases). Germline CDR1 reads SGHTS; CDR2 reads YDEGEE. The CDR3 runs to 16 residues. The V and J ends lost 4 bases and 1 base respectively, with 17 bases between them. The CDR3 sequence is CASSPWQGSSNTEAFF. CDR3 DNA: TGTGCCAGCAGCCCCTGGCAGGGATCATCGAACACTGAAGCTTTCTTT.

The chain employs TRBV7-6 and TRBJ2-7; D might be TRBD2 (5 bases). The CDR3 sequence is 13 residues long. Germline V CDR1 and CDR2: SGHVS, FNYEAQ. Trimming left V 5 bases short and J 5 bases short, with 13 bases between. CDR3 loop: CASSTRPGNEQYF. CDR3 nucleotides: TGTGCCAGCAGCACCCGACCGGGAAACGAGCAGTACTTC. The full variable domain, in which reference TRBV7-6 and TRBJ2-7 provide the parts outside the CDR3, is GAGVSQSPRYKVTKRGQDVALRCDPISGHVSLYWYRQALGQGPEFLTYFNYEAQQDKSGLPNDRFSAERPEGSISTLTIQRTEQRDSAMYRCASSTRPGNEQYFGPGTRLTVT.

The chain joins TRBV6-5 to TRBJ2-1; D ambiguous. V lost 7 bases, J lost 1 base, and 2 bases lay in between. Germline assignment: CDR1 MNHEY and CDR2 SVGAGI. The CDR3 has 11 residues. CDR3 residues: CASTSYNEQFF. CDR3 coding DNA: TGTGCCAGCACTTCCTACAATGAGCAGTTCTTC.

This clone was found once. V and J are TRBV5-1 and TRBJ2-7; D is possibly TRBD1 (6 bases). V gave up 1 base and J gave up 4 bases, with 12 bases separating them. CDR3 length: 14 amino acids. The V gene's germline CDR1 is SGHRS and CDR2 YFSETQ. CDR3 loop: CASSLLYREYEQYF. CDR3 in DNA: TGCGCCAGCAGCTTGCTTTACAGGGAGTACGAGCAGTACTTC. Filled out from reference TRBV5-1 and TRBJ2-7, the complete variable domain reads KAGVTQTPRYLIKTRGQQVTLSCSPISGHRSVSWYQQTPGQGLQFLFEYFSETQRNKGNFPGRFSGRQFSNSRSEMNVSTLELGDSALYLCASSLLYREYEQYFGPGTRLTVT.

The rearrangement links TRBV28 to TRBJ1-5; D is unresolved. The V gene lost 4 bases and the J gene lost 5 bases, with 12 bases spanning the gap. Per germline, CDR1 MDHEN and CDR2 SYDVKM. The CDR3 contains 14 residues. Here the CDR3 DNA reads TGTGCCAGCAGTTCCGCAGATGTATATCAGCCCCAGCATTTT. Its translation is CASSSADVYQPQHF.

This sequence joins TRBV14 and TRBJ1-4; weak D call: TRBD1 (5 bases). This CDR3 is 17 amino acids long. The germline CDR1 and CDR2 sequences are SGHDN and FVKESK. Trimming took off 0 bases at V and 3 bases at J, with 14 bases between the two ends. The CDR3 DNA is TGTGCCAGCAGCCAAGATGTAAAAGGACATCCTAATGAAAAACTGTTTTTT. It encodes CASSQDVKGHPNEKLFF. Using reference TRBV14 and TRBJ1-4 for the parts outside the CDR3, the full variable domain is EAGVTQFPSHSVIEKGQTVTLRCDPISGHDNLYWYRRVMGKEIKFLLHFVKESKQDESGMPNNRFLAERTGGTYSTLKVQPAELEDSGVYFCASSQDVKGHPNEKLFFGSGTQLSVL.

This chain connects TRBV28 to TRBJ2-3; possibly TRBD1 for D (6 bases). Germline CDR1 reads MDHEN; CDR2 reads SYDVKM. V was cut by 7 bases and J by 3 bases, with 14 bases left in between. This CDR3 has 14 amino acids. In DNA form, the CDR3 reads TGTGCCAGCAAAAACATAAGGGGGACAGATACGCAGTATTTT. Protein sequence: CASKNIRGTDTQYF.

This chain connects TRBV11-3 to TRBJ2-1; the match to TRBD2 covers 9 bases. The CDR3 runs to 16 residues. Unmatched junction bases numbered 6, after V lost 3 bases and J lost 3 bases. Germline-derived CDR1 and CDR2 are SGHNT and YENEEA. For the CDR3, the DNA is TGTGCCAGCAGCTTGGCGGGGGGGACCCTCTACAATGAGCAGTTCTTC. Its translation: CASSLAGGTLYNEQFF.

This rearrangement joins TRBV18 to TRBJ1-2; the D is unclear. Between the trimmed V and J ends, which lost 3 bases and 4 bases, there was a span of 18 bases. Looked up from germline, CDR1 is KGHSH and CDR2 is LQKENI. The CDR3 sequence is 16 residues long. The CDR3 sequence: CASSPKLAGLGYGYTF. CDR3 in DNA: TGTGCCAGCTCACCGAAATTGGCAGGTCTTGGCTATGGCTACACCTTC.

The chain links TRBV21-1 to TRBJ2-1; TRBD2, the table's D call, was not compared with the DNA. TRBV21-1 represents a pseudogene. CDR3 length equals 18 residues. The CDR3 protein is CASSKYPSWRGSYNEQFF. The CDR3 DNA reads TGTGCCAGCAGCAAATACCCCAGTTGGCGCGGCTCCTACAATGAGCAGTTCTTC.

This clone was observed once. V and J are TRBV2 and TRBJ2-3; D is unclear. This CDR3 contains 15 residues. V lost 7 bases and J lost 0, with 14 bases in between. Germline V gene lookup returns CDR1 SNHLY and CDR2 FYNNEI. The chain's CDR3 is CASTENSPSTDTQYF. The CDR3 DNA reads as TGTGCCAGCACCGAAAACAGTCCTAGCACAGATACGCAGTATTTT.

CDR3 amino acids: CASSYGGFGQPQHF. CDR3 coding DNA: TGTGCCAGCAGTTACGGAGGGTTCGGACAGCCCCAGCATTTT. The chain employs TRBV6-2 or TRBV6-3 and TRBJ1-5; D unresolved. V was trimmed by 2 bases and J by 7 bases, leaving 12 bases between them. In germline, CDR1 is MNHEY, CDR2 SVGEGT. The CDR3 runs 14 residues.

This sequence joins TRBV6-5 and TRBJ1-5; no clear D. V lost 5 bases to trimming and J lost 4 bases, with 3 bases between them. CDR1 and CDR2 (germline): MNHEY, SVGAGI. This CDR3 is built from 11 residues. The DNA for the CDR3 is TGTGCCAGCAGTCAAAATCAGCCCCAGCATTTT. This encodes CASSQNQPQHF.

CDR3 amino acids: CASSVRTSGELFF. The CDR3 DNA is TGTGCCAGCAGCGTCCGGACTAGCGGGGAGCTGTTTTTT. The chain recombines TRBV9 with TRBJ2-2; 7 bases agree with TRBD2. From germline, CDR1 is SGDLS and CDR2 YYNGEE. The CDR3 runs to 13 residues. V trimming: 2 bases; J trimming: 7 bases; junction bases outside the gene matches: 2.

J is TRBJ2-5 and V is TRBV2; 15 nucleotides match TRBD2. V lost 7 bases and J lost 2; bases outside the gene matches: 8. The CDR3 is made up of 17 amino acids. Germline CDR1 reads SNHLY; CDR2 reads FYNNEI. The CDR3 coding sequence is TGTGCCAGCACCTTGGGACTAGCGGGGGGTGTACAAGAGACCCAGTACTTC. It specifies CASTLGLAGGVQETQYF.

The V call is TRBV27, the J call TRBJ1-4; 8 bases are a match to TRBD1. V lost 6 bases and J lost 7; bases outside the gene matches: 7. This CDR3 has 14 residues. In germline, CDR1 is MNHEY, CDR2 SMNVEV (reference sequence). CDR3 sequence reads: CASRLQGAGEKLFF. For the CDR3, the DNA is TGTGCCAGCAGACTTCAGGGGGCGGGTGAAAAACTGTTTTTT.

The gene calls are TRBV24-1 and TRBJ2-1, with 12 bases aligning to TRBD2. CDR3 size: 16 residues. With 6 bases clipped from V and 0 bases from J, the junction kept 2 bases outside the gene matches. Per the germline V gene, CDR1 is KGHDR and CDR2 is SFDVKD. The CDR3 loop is CATSLAGGASYNEQFF. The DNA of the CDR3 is TGTGCCACCAGTCTAGCGGGGGGGGCCTCCTACAATGAGCAGTTCTTC.

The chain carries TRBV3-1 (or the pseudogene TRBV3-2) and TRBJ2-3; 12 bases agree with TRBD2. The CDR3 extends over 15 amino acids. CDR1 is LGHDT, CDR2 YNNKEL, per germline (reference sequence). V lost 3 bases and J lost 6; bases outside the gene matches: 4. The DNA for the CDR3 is TGTGCCAGCAGCCATCCTAGCGGGGGGGCTGATACGCAGTATTTT. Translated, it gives CASSHPSGGADTQYF.

The CDR3 sequence is CASSFRKRGGLDTQYF. The CDR3 bases are TGTGCCAGCAGCTTCAGGAAGCGGGGGGGATTGGATACGCAGTATTTT. The gene calls are TRBV5-4 and TRBJ2-3; 10 nucleotides align to TRBD2. Per germline, CDR1 SGHNT and CDR2 YYREEE (reference sequence). CDR3 length: 16 residues. The J segment lost 6 bases and the V segment lost 2 bases, leaving 9 bases of the junction unmatched.

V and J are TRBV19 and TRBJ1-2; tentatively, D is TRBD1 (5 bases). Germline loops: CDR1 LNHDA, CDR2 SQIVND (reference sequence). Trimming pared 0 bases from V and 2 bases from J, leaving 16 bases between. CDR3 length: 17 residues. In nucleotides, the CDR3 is TGTGCCAGTAGTATAGAATATCTTGCAGGGAAGAACTATGGCTACACCTTC. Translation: CASSIEYLAGKNYGYTF. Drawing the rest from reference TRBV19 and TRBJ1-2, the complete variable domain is DGGITQSPKYLFRKEGQNVTLSCEQNLNHDAMYWYRQDPGQGLRLIYYSQIVNDFQKGDIAEGYSVSREKKESFPLTVTSAQKNPTAFYLCASSIEYLAGKNYGYTFGSGTRLTVV.

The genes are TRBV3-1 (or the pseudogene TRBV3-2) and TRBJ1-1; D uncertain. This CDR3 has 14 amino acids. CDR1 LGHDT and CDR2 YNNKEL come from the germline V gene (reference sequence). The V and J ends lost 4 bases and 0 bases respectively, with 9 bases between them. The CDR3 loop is CASSLDYMNTEAFF. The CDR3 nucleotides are TGTGCCAGCAGCCTAGATTACATGAACACTGAAGCTTTCTTT.

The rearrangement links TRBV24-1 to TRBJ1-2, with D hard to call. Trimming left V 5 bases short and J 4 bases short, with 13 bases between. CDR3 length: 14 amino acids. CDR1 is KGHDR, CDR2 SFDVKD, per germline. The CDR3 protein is CATSGPGPIYGYTF. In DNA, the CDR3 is TGTGCCACCAGTGGACCGGGTCCTATCTATGGCTACACCTTC.